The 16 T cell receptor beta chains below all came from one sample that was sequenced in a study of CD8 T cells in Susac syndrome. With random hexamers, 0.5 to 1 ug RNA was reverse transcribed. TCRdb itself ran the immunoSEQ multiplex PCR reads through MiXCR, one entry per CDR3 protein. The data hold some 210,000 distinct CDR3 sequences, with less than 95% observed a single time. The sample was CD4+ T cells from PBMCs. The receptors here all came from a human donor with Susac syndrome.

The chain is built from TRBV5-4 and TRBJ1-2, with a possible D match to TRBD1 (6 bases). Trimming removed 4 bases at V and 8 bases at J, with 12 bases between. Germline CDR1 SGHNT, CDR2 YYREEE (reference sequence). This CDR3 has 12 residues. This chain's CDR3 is CASSLPGAGYTF. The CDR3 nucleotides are TGTGCCAGCAGCCTTCCAGGGGCGGGCTACACCTTC. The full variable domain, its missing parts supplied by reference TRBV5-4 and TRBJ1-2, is ETGVTQSPTHLIKTRGQQVTLRCSSQSGHNTVSWYQQALGQGPQFIFQYYREEENGRGNFPPRFSGLQFPNYSSELNVNALELDDSALYLCASSLPGAGYTFGSGTRLTVV.

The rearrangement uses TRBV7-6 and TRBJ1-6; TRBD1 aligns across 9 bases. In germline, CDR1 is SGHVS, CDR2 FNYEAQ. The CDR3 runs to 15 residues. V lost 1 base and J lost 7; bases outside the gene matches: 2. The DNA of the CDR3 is TGTGCCAGCAGCTTAGGGACAGGGGTAAATTCACCCCTCCACTTT. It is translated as CASSLGTGVNSPLHF.

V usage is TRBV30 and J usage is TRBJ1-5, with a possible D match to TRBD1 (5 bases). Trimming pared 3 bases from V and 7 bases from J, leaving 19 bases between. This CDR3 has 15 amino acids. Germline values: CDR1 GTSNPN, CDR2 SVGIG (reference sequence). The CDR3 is CAWSGAPGQGQPQHF. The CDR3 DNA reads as TGTGCCTGGAGCGGGGCCCCAGGACAAGGGCAGCCCCAGCATTTT.

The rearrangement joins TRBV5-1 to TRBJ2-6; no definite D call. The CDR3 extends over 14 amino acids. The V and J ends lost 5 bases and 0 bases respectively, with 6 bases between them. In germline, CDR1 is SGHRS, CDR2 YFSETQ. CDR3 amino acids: CASSGLSGANVLTF. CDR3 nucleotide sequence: TGCGCCAGCAGTGGGCTCTCTGGGGCCAACGTCCTGACTTTC.

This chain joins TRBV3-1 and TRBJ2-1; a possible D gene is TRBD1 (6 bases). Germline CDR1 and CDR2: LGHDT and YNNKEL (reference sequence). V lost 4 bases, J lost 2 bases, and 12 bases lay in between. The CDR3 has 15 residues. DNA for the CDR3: TGTGCCAGCAGCCCGGACAGTAAGGCCTACAATGAGCAGTTCTTC. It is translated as CASSPDSKAYNEQFF.

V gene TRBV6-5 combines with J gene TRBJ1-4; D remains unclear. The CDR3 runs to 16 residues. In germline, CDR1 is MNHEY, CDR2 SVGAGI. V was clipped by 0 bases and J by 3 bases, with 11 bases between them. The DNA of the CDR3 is TGTGCCAGCAGTTACTCAGGGCCAGCATCTAATGAAAAACTGTTTTTT. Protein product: CASSYSGPASNEKLFF.

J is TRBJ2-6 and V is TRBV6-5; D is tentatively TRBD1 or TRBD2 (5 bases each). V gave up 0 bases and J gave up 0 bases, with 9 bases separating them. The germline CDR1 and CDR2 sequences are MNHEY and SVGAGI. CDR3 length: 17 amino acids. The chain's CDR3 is CASSYSWDLSGANVLTF. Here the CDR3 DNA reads TGTGCCAGCAGTTACTCTTGGGACCTCTCTGGGGCCAACGTCCTGACTTTC.

Here the CDR3 DNA reads TGTGCCAGCAGCTCACGACAGGCAGATACGCAGTATTTT. Translating it yields CASSSRQADTQYF. The chain employs TRBV7-3 and TRBJ2-3; D possibly corresponds to TRBD1 (6 bases). The V and J ends lost 4 bases and 4 bases respectively, with 9 bases between them. The CDR3 runs to 13 residues. Germline V CDR1 and CDR2: SGHTA, FQGTGA.

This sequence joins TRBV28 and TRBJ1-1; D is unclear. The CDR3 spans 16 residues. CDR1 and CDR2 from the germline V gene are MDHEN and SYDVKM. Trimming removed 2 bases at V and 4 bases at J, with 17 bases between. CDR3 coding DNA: TGTGCCAGCAGTTTACCCGGAGGTGGGTCAGGCACTGAAGCTTTCTTT. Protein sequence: CASSLPGGGSGTEAFF.

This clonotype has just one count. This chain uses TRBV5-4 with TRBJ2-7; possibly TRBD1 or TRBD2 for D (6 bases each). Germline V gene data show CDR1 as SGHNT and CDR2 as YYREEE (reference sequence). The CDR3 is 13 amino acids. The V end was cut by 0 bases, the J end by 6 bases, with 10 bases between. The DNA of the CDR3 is TGTGCCAGCAGCTTGGTAGGGGGGAGCGAGCAGTACTTC. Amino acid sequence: CASSLVGGSEQYF. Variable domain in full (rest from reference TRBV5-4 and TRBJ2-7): ETGVTQSPTHLIKTRGQQVTLRCSSQSGHNTVSWYQQALGQGPQFIFQYYREEENGRGNFPPRFSGLQFPNYSSELNVNALELDDSALYLCASSLVGGSEQYFGPGTRLTVT.

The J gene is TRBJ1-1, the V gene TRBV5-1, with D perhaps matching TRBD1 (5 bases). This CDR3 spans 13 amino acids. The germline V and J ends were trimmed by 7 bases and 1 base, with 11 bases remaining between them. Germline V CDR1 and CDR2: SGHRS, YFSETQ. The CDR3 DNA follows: TGCGCCAGCGGGGTGGGGCCGAACACTGAAGCTTTCTTT. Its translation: CASGVGPNTEAFF.

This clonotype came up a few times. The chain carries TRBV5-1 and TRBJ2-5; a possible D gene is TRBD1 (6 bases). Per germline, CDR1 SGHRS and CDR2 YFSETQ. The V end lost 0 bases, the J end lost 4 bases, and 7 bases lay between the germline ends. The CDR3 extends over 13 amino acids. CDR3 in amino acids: CASSLEGGETQYF. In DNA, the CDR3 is TGCGCCAGCAGCTTGGAAGGGGGAGAGACCCAGTACTTC.

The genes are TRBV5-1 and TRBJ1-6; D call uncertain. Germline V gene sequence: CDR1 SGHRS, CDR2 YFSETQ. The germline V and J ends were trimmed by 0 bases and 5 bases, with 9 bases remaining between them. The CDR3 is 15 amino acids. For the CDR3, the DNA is TGCGCCAGCAGCTTGGGAGTGGGAAATAATTCACCCCTCCACTTT. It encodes CASSLGVGNNSPLHF.

This CDR3 reads CASSFAGQIYEQYF. The CDR3 nucleotides are TGTGCCAGCAGCTTCGCGGGACAGATCTACGAGCAGTACTTC. V and J are TRBV5-6 and TRBJ2-7; maybe TRBD1 (7 bases). There are 14 residues in the CDR3. Germline CDR1 reads SGHDT; CDR2 reads YYEEEE. The V end lost 2 bases, the J end lost 3 bases, and 12 bases lay between the germline ends.

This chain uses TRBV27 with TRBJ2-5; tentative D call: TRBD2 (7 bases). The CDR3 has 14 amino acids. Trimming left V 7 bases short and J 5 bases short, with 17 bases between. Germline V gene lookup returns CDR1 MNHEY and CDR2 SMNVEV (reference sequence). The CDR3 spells CASTPHREGETQYF. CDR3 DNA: TGTGCCAGCACCCCCCACAGGGAGGGGGAGACCCAGTACTTC.

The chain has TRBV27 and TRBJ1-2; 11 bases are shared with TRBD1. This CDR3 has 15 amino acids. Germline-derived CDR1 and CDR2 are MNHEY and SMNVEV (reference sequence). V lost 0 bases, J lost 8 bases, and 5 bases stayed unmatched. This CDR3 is CASSLSGQGDGGYTF. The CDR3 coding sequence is TGTGCCAGCAGTTTATCGGGACAGGGGGATGGGGGCTACACCTTC.